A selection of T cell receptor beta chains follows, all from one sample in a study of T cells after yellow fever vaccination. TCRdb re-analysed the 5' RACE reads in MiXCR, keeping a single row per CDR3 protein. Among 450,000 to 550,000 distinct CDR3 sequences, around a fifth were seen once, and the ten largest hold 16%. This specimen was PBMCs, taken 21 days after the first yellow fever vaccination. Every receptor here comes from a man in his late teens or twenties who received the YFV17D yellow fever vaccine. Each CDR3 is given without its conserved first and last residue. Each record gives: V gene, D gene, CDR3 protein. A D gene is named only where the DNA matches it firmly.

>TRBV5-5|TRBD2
ASKESGGRYSTDTQY
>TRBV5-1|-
ASRKIPGDSGNTIY
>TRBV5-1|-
ASSRGTPGEQF
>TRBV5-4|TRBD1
ASSTRQGALETQY
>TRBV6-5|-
ASSYVVGATNEKLF
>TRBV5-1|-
ASSPFAVEEETQY
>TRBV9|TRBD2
ASSARLAGYNEQF
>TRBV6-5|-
ASSYSGRGVSSGANVLT
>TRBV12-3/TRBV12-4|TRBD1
ASNLRGLGANVLT
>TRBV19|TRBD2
ASTNLPGLAGRTDTQY
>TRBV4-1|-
ASSHLGDTQY
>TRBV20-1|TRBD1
SARTTVQGVQQY
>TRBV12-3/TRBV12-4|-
ASCGGSYSNQPQH
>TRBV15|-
ATSRGKVAGELF
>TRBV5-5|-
ASSLSLGIEHMNEQF
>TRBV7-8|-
ASSLGVAQRTQY
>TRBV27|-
ASSGGQYTGELF
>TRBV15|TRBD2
ATSSGGAPYNEQF
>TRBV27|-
ASARPRGKLF
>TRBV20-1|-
SAREGETAQETQY
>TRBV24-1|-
ATSEGDTPRGTQY
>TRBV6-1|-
ASREGRRGETQY